Presented here are 22 T cell receptor beta chains from one specimen sequenced in a study of blood T cell repertoires in COVID-19. TCRdb keeps only in-frame clones here, not all; method: immunoSEQ multiplex PCR. The sample records about 210,000 clones, about 92% being singletons. The specimen sequenced was peripheral blood. These receptors all stem from a young man with acute or convalescent COVID-19.

The V call is TRBV11-3, the J call TRBJ2-2; TRBD1 matches at 7 bases. The trim removed 1 base at V and 1 base at J, leaving 12 bases unmatched. The CDR3 contains 19 residues. Germline CDR1 reads SGHNT; CDR2 reads YENEEA. The CDR3 reads CASSLGSEWGQMNTGELFF. CDR3 coding DNA: TGTGCCAGCAGCTTAGGTTCAGAATGGGGACAGATGAACACCGGGGAGCTGTTTTTT. Supplemented by reference TRBV11-3 and TRBJ2-2, the full variable domain reads EAGVVQSPRYKIIEKKQPVAFWCNPISGHNTLYWYLQNLGQGPELLIRYENEEAVDDSQLPKDRFSAERLKGVDSTLKIQPAELGDSAVYLCASSLGSEWGQMNTGELFFGEGSRLTVL.

V is TRBV2 and J is TRBJ2-5; 7 nucleotides match TRBD1. This CDR3 has 12 residues. With 5 bases clipped from V and 4 bases from J, the junction kept 1 base outside the gene matches. Germline lookup yields CDR1 SNHLY and CDR2 FYNNEI. The CDR3 region is CASSRDRETQYF. The CDR3 DNA follows: TGTGCCAGCAGTAGGGACAGAGAGACCCAGTACTTC.

Points on this clone: Distinct nucleotide sequences in the sample also encode this CDR3. The CDR3 nucleotides read TGTGCCAGTAGTTCACAGGGGGCGGGCACCGGGGAGCTGTTTTTT. Translated: CASSSQGAGTGELFF. The chain has TRBV19 and TRBJ2-2, with TRBD1 matching over 9 bases. J was trimmed by 4 bases and V by 5 bases; bases with no gene match: 5. Germline values: CDR1 LNHDA, CDR2 SQIVND (reference sequence). The length of the CDR3 is 15 residues.

This clone was seen a handful of times. The CDR3 loop reads CASSRVGTSGGNEQFF. Here the CDR3 DNA reads TGTGCCAGCAGCCGAGTCGGGACTAGCGGGGGGAATGAGCAGTTCTTC. The chain couples TRBV4-2 to TRBJ2-1; 15 bases are a match to TRBD2. V lost 4 bases, J lost 7 bases, and 5 bases stayed unmatched. CDR3 length: 16 amino acids. Germline assignment: CDR1 LGHNA and CDR2 YNFKEQ.

This chain connects TRBV18 to TRBJ1-1; D call uncertain. The length of the CDR3 is 11 residues. The germline V and J ends were trimmed by 6 bases and 8 bases, with 10 bases remaining between them. CDR1 is KGHSH, CDR2 LQKENI, per germline. The CDR3 region is CASSPQREAFF. The CDR3 bases are TGTGCCAGCTCCCCCCAGAGGGAAGCTTTCTTT.

The rearrangement joins TRBV5-1 to TRBJ2-5; TRBD2 agrees at 10 bases. The CDR3 length is 19 residues. J lost 2 bases, V lost 4 bases, and 17 bases had no gene match. In germline, CDR1 is SGHRS, CDR2 YFSETQ. CDR3 loop: CASSLQRRFGLADQETQYF. The CDR3, as DNA: TGCGCCAGCAGCCTACAACGCCGATTCGGACTAGCGGATCAAGAGACCCAGTACTTC.

This chain connects TRBV28 to TRBJ2-6, with D perhaps matching TRBD2 (5 bases). Germline CDR1 and CDR2: MDHEN and SYDVKM. The CDR3 totals 16 residues. The V gene lost 8 bases and the J gene lost 2 bases, with 16 bases spanning the gap. DNA of the CDR3: TGTGCCAGCCTTGGGCCCTCGGGAACTGGGGCCAACGTCCTGACTTTC. Its protein product is CASLGPSGTGANVLTF.

This clone was detected a few times. This chain links TRBV6-5 with TRBJ2-3, with 11 bases identical to TRBD1. This CDR3 contains 15 residues. CDR1 is MNHEY and CDR2 is SVGAGI in the germline V gene. The J segment lost 4 bases and the V segment lost 8 bases, leaving 8 bases of the junction unmatched. The CDR3 region is CASVWTGGSADTQYF. Here the CDR3 DNA reads TGTGCCAGCGTCTGGACAGGGGGCAGTGCAGATACGCAGTATTTT.

In this sample, this clone turned up once. This chain links TRBV27 with TRBJ2-3; 8 positions match TRBD2. Looked up from germline, CDR1 is MNHEY and CDR2 is SMNVEV (reference sequence). With V trimmed by 0 bases and J by 2 bases, 1 base remained unmatched. The CDR3 contains 15 residues. The CDR3 coding sequence is TGTGCCAGCAGTTTATCGACTAGCGCCACAGATACGCAGTATTTT. Amino acid sequence: CASSLSTSATDTQYF.

The chain's CDR3 is CASSESGLAQETQYF. The CDR3 bases are TGTGCCAGCAGTGAATCGGGACTAGCTCAAGAGACCCAGTACTTC. J is TRBJ2-5 and V is TRBV2; 9 nucleotides agree with TRBD2. The ends lost 2 bases at V and 2 bases at J; junction bases unmatched: 3. In germline, CDR1 is SNHLY, CDR2 FYNNEI. CDR3 length equals 15 residues.

This clone came up a few times. V gene TRBV28 combines with J gene TRBJ1-5; 7 positions match TRBD1. Per the germline V gene, CDR1 is MDHEN and CDR2 is SYDVKM. V was pared by 5 bases and J by 3 bases, with 10 bases of the junction left unmatched. There are 16 residues in the CDR3. The CDR3 spells CASSLLYGQANQPQHF. The DNA of the CDR3 is TGTGCCAGCAGTCTCCTTTACGGACAGGCCAATCAGCCCCAGCATTTT.

The chain recombines TRBV28 with TRBJ2-5; 12 nucleotides line up with TRBD2. Germline values: CDR1 MDHEN, CDR2 SYDVKM. With V trimmed by 6 bases and J by 5 bases, 7 bases remained unmatched. This CDR3 comprises 15 residues. The CDR3 DNA follows: TGTGCCAGCAGCCGACTAGCGGGAGTCGGGGAGACCCAGTACTTC. Translating it yields CASSRLAGVGETQYF.

The genes are TRBV3-1 (or the pseudogene TRBV3-2) and TRBJ1-2; maybe TRBD1 (6 bases). This CDR3 spans 15 amino acids. From germline, CDR1 is LGHDT and CDR2 YNNKEL (reference sequence). V was clipped by 4 bases and J by 5 bases, with 17 bases between them. This chain's CDR3 is CASSPRRGAGYGYTF. Here the CDR3 DNA reads TGTGCCAGCAGCCCTAGGCGGGGGGCGGGGTATGGCTACACCTTC.

V and J are TRBV3-1 (or the pseudogene TRBV3-2) and TRBJ2-1, with 10 bases lining up with TRBD1. Unmatched junction bases numbered 12, after V lost 10 bases and J lost 12 bases. Germline loops: CDR1 LGHDT, CDR2 YNNKEL (reference sequence). CDR3 length equals 13 residues. The CDR3 loop reads CATGRQGANWQFF. CDR3 in DNA: TGTGCCACGGGAAGACAGGGGGCGAATTGGCAGTTCTTC.

This rearrangement joins TRBV9 to TRBJ1-5; D perhaps matches TRBD1 (6 bases). The germline V gene encodes CDR1 SGDLS and CDR2 YYNGEE. This CDR3 has 14 amino acids. V was cut by 0 bases and J by 9 bases, with 13 bases left in between. In DNA, the CDR3 is TGTGCCAGCAGCGTAGCTGGGGGCCGGGGGCCCCAGCATTTT. Encoded protein: CASSVAGGRGPQHF. Using reference TRBV9 and TRBJ1-5 for the parts outside the CDR3, the full variable domain is DSGVTQTPKHLITATGQRVTLRCSPRSGDLSVYWYQQSLDQGLQFLIQYYNGEERAKGNILERFSAQQFPDLHSELNLSSLELGDSALYFCASSVAGGRGPQHFGDGTRLSIL.

The gene calls are TRBV12-5 and TRBJ1-5; D gene ambiguous. V lost 6 bases to trimming and J lost 2 bases, with 8 bases between them. This CDR3 region has 13 residues. The V gene's germline CDR1 is LGHNT and CDR2 FRNRAP. CDR3 region: CASGPGGNQPQHF. The CDR3, as DNA: TGTGCTAGTGGCCCCGGGGGCAATCAGCCCCAGCATTTT.

The V and J genes are TRBV5-6 and TRBJ2-7; D might be TRBD2 (5 bases). Germline V gives CDR1 SGHDT, CDR2 YYEEEE. The CDR3 loop spans 12 amino acids. V was shortened by 5 bases and J by 6 bases, with 12 bases between the two germline ends. The CDR3 here is CASSNGGFEQYF. CDR3 in DNA: TGTGCCAGCAGTAATGGCGGGTTCGAGCAGTACTTC.

The V gene is TRBV11-2, the J gene TRBJ2-3, with TRBD2 matching 7 bases. The J segment lost 13 bases and the V segment lost 4 bases, leaving 8 bases of the junction unmatched. Per the germline V gene, CDR1 is SGHAT and CDR2 is FQNNGV. This CDR3 has 12 residues. Written as DNA, the CDR3 is TGTGCCAGCAGCTCCTCTAGCGGAAGAAAGTATTTT. Amino acid sequence: CASSSSSGRKYF.

The V and J genes are TRBV2 and TRBJ2-1; 11 bases are shared with TRBD1. The CDR3 covers 12 residues. Germline values: CDR1 SNHLY, CDR2 FYNNEI. The J segment lost 15 bases and the V segment lost 6 bases, leaving 7 bases of the junction unmatched. The CDR3 DNA follows: TGTGCCAGCAGCTCGTCCGGGACAGGGGGGTTCTTC. Its translation: CASSSSGTGGFF.

This clone has just a few counts. V and J are TRBV5-1 and TRBJ2-7; maybe TRBD2 (5 bases). The CDR3 consists of 11 residues. Trimming took 4 bases from V and 6 from J, leaving 8 bases between them. CDR1 and CDR2 from the germline V gene are SGHRS and YFSETQ. The CDR3 DNA sequence: TGCGCCAGCAGCCAGGACTTCGAGCAGTACTTC. As protein: CASSQDFEQYF.

This sequence joins TRBV19 and TRBJ1-4, with 9 positions matching TRBD1. J was trimmed by 7 bases and V by 3 bases; bases with no gene match: 6. This CDR3 is built from 15 residues. CDR1 LNHDA and CDR2 SQIVND come from the germline V gene (reference sequence). The CDR3 loop is CASSMGDRGSEKLFF. The CDR3 DNA reads as TGTGCCAGTAGTATGGGTGACAGGGGGAGTGAAAAACTGTTTTTT. The full variable domain, its missing parts supplied by reference TRBV19 and TRBJ1-4, is DGGITQSPKYLFRKEGQNVTLSCEQNLNHDAMYWYRQDPGQGLRLIYYSQIVNDFQKGDIAEGYSVSREKKESFPLTVTSAQKNPTAFYLCASSMGDRGSEKLFFGSGTQLSVL.

J is TRBJ1-1 and V is TRBV14, with D uncertain. Germline V CDR1 and CDR2: SGHDN, FVKESK. CDR3 size: 15 residues. Trimming stripped 2 bases from V and 4 bases from J, with 14 bases between. The CDR3 loop is CASSQFSGWATEAFF. CDR3 bases: TGTGCCAGCAGCCAATTCAGCGGCTGGGCCACTGAAGCTTTCTTT. Supplemented by reference TRBV14 and TRBJ1-1, the full variable domain reads EAGVTQFPSHSVIEKGQTVTLRCDPISGHDNLYWYRRVMGKEIKFLLHFVKESKQDESGMPNNRFLAERTGGTYSTLKVQPAELEDSGVYFCASSQFSGWATEAFFGQGTRLTVV.